This T cell receptor (beta chain) was observed in a study of blood T cell repertoires in COVID-19. Study information: Some COVID-19 samples were acute and others convalescent; all came from the United States, Italy and Spain. PBMCs, B-cell-depleted T cells, or T cells were the source of the cDNA or gDNA that made up the material.

Original processing methods: Amplification from reference gene primers served as the basis for estimated nucleated cell counts. Assay: immunoSEQ multiplex PCR; the TCRdb copy retains only in-frame clones and omits some. V, J and clone size derive from that table, while D and trimming were established from the DNA sequence. Among 95,000 to 150,000 clones listed, 85% to 90% were seen once. The CDR3 spans 18 residues. CDR1 is LNHDA and CDR2 is SQIVND in the germline V gene (reference sequence). After removal of 7 bases from V and 4 bases from J, the junction contained 17 bases not matched to a gene. The rearrangement links TRBV19 to TRBJ1-1; TRBD1 aligns across 11 bases. The TCR was taken from a woman in her seventies with acute or convalescent COVID-19. The sequencing sample was made of peripheral blood. CDR3: CASKTYAGTGGFRTEAFF. DNA for the CDR3: TGTGCCAGTAAAACTTATGCCGGGACAGGGGGTTTTCGCACTGAAGCTTTCTTT.